A selection of T cell receptor beta chains follows, all from one sample in a study of cytomegalovirus exposure and HLA in healthy donors. Profiled with immunoSEQ multiplex PCR; TCRdb holds only in-frame clones, not every one. The repertoire holds about 160,000 clones, with about four fifths as singletons. Source material: PBMCs. These receptors came from a girl aged 5-17 years in good health and CMV-seropositive. Each CDR3 is given with its conserved first and last residue. The D gene is left open where the match is weak.

TRBJ1-1,TRBV7-2,.,13,CASSFTGETEAFF
TRBJ2-3,TRBV10-3,TRBD2,15,CAISESGGAADTQYF
TRBJ2-4,TRBV9,TRBD1,12,CASSGNTGTVYF
TRBJ2-5,TRBV7-6,.,15,CASSYEPGAQETQYF
TRBJ1-3,TRBV5-1,.,13,CASSLQTGNTIYF
TRBJ2-7,TRBV5-5,.,13,CASSRQDSYEQYF
TRBJ2-2,TRBV29-1,.,13,CSVDRGKTGELFF
TRBJ1-2,TRBV5-4,.,14,CASSLDPVDYGYTF
TRBJ2-7,TRBV10-3,TRBD1,16,CAISGTGTGASYEQYF
TRBJ1-2,TRBV19,.,16,CASSIVTARYHYGYTF
TRBJ1-1,TRBV6-1,.,15,CASSAGGWQVTEAFF
TRBJ2-1,TRBV6-5,TRBD2,14,CASSYTGGRNEQFF
TRBJ1-4,TRBV5-1,.,15,CASRLQGEANEKLFF